These 18 T cell receptor beta chains came from one sample sequenced in a study of T cell responses to AZD1222 COVID-19 vaccine. Sequencing used immunoSEQ multiplex PCR; TCRdb keeps in-frame clones, though not all of them. Among over 95,000 clones listed, around 87% were seen once. This sample comprised peripheral blood, obtained on day 0 of AZD1222 vaccination. These receptors originate from an adult in good health.

A single count supports this clone. The chain recombines TRBV5-1 with TRBJ2-5; D gene unclear. The V end was cut by 2 bases, the J end by 0 bases, with 5 bases between. This CDR3 is built from 13 residues. In germline, CDR1 is SGHRS, CDR2 YFSETQ. The CDR3 spells CASSFTDQETQYF. The CDR3 region has the DNA TGCGCCAGCAGCTTTACAGACCAAGAGACCCAGTACTTC.

The J gene is TRBJ1-2, the V gene TRBV3-1 (or the pseudogene TRBV3-2); TRBD1 aligns across 7 bases. The CDR3 consists of 13 residues. V was clipped by 4 bases and J by 8 bases; unmatched bases: 7. CDR1 LGHDT and CDR2 YNNKEL come from the germline V gene (reference sequence). CDR3 residues: CASSLRTGYGYTF. CDR3 coding DNA: TGTGCCAGCAGCCTAAGGACAGGCTACGGCTACACCTTC.

The J gene is TRBJ2-3, the V gene TRBV7-2; a weak D match, TRBD2 (5 bases). V was shortened by 5 bases and J by 5 bases, with 14 bases between the two germline ends. The CDR3 runs 14 residues. Germline CDR1 SGHTA, CDR2 FQGNSA. As DNA, the CDR3 is TGTGCCAGCAGCCCTAGCAAGATGGTAGATACGCAGTATTTT. It translates to CASSPSKMVDTQYF.

This chain links TRBV2 with TRBJ1-1; no clear D gene. Germline CDR1 reads SNHLY; CDR2 reads FYNNEI. V was cut by 7 bases and J by 11 bases, with 14 bases left in between. CDR3 size: 11 residues. CDR3 sequence (DNA): TGTGCCAGCACACAAGAACTTGGGGCTTTCTTT. Protein sequence: CASTQELGAFF. The full variable domain, in which reference TRBV2 and TRBJ1-1 provide the parts outside the CDR3, is EPEVTQTPSHQVTQMGQEVILRCVPISNHLYFYWYRQILGQKVEFLVSFYNNEISEKSEIFDDQFSVERPDGSNFTLKIRSTKLEDSAMYFCASTQELGAFFGQGTRLTVV.

This chain joins TRBV28 and TRBJ2-5; 7 bases are shared with TRBD2. J lost 0 bases, V lost 6 bases, and 4 bases had no gene match. The germline CDR1 and CDR2 sequences are MDHEN and SYDVKM. The CDR3 is 14 residues long. CDR3 DNA: TGTGCCAGCAGAACAGCGGGAAACCAAGAGACCCAGTACTTC. Protein sequence: CASRTAGNQETQYF.

V and J are TRBV19 and TRBJ1-5; 8 bases align to TRBD1. This CDR3 has 15 amino acids. Germline V gene sequence: CDR1 LNHDA, CDR2 SQIVND (reference sequence). J was trimmed by 4 bases and V by 6 bases; bases with no gene match: 8. In nucleotides, the CDR3 is TGTGCCAGTAGGCTAAAGGGACAGGCAAATCAGCCCCAGCATTTT. It encodes CASRLKGQANQPQHF.

V gene TRBV28 combines with J gene TRBJ2-1, with TRBD2 matching 16 bases. V gave up 4 bases and J gave up 13 bases; unmatched junction bases: 13. This CDR3 region has 17 residues. Germline-derived CDR1 and CDR2 are MDHEN and SYDVKM. The CDR3 nucleotides read TGTGCCAGCAGTTCTGGACAGGGGACTAGCGGGAGGGCCGAACAGTTCTTC. This sequence encodes CASSSGQGTSGRAEQFF.

This chain connects TRBV10-1 to TRBJ1-6; no firm D call. Trimming stripped 0 bases from V and 9 bases from J, with 15 bases between. The CDR3 runs 16 residues. The germline gives CDR1 WNHNN, CDR2 SYGVQD (reference sequence). CDR3 sequence: CASSESIIRKGSPLHF. CDR3 nucleotide sequence: TGCGCCAGCAGTGAGTCGATAATCAGGAAGGGTTCACCCCTCCACTTT.

The chain combines TRBV7-9 with TRBJ2-7; no clear D. Germline values: CDR1 SEHNR, CDR2 FQNEAQ (reference sequence). Trimming pared 3 bases from V and 5 bases from J, leaving 14 bases between. The CDR3 covers 14 residues. The CDR3 nucleotides read TGTGCCAGCAGCTTTTTGGCAGGAGCGAACGAGCAGTACTTC. Translating it yields CASSFLAGANEQYF.

The V call is TRBV5-6, the J call TRBJ2-2, with a tentative D call TRBD2 (6 bases). This CDR3 region has 15 residues. V was trimmed by 0 bases and J by 6 bases, leaving 12 bases between them. Germline CDR1 reads SGHDT; CDR2 reads YYEEEE. CDR3 sequence reads: CASSLALGEAGELFF. In nucleotides, the CDR3 is TGTGCCAGCAGCTTGGCCTTGGGGGAGGCCGGGGAGCTGTTTTTT.

The V gene is TRBV19, the J gene TRBJ2-3, with 7 bases aligning to TRBD1. CDR3 size: 15 residues. The germline V gene has CDR1 LNHDA and CDR2 SQIVND (reference sequence). The J segment lost 1 base and the V segment lost 6 bases, leaving 7 bases of the junction unmatched. The CDR3 loop reads CASRPDRVGTDTQYF. CDR3 sequence (DNA): TGTGCCAGTAGGCCAGACAGGGTGGGCACAGATACGCAGTATTTT.

The chain recombines TRBV9 with TRBJ2-1, with 16 bases aligning to TRBD2. The trim removed 3 bases at V and 10 bases at J, leaving 4 bases unmatched. The CDR3 spans 15 residues. CDR1 and CDR2 (germline): SGDLS, YYNGEE. The CDR3 is CASSALGLAGGEQFF. In DNA, the CDR3 is TGTGCCAGCAGCGCCCTGGGACTAGCGGGAGGGGAGCAGTTCTTC.

The V call is TRBV27, the J call TRBJ1-6; the D gene is possibly TRBD1 (5 bases). The V and J ends lost 5 bases and 7 bases respectively, with 15 bases between them. Germline CDR1 is MNHEY and CDR2 is SMNVEV (reference sequence). The CDR3 is made up of 15 amino acids. The DNA for the CDR3 is TGTGCCAGCAGTCGGGGCCTCCTGGGGAATTCACCCCTCCACTTT. The encoded protein is CASSRGLLGNSPLHF.

The chain employs TRBV19 and TRBJ1-2; perhaps TRBD1 as D (6 bases). This CDR3 is built from 11 residues. Trimming pared 7 bases from V and 8 bases from J, leaving 11 bases between. Germline-derived CDR1 and CDR2 are LNHDA and SQIVND (reference sequence). CDR3 loop: CASNRGTGYTF. The CDR3 bases are TGTGCCAGTAATAGGGGGACCGGCTACACCTTC. Together with reference TRBV19 and TRBJ1-2, the CDR3 gives the full variable domain: DGGITQSPKYLFRKEGQNVTLSCEQNLNHDAMYWYRQDPGQGLRLIYYSQIVNDFQKGDIAEGYSVSREKKESFPLTVTSAQKNPTAFYLCASNRGTGYTFGSGTRLTVV.

J is TRBJ1-3 and V is TRBV4-1, with unresolved D. Trimming left V 4 bases short and J 2 bases short, with 12 bases between. Germline V gene sequence: CDR1 MGHRA, CDR2 YSYEKL. This CDR3 spans 15 amino acids. The CDR3 spells CASSPWQAPGNTIYF. The CDR3 bases are TGCGCCAGCAGCCCCTGGCAGGCGCCTGGAAACACCATATATTTT.

The J gene is TRBJ2-5, the V gene TRBV14; D is undetermined. The CDR3 has 12 residues. V shed 10 bases and J shed 2 bases, with 11 bases lying between them. Germline values: CDR1 SGHDN, CDR2 FVKESK. The CDR3 loop reads CANFVRQETQYF. DNA for the CDR3: TGTGCCAACTTTGTCCGACAAGAGACCCAGTACTTC.

This sequence joins TRBV2 and TRBJ1-2, with D perhaps matching TRBD1 (5 bases). V lost 4 bases, J lost 0 bases, and 12 bases lay in between. This CDR3 is 15 amino acids long. Per the germline V gene, CDR1 is SNHLY and CDR2 is FYNNEI. This CDR3 reads CASSGTRGANYGYTF. The CDR3 DNA reads as TGTGCCAGCAGTGGTACTAGGGGCGCTAACTATGGCTACACCTTC. Drawing the rest from reference TRBV2 and TRBJ1-2, the complete variable domain is EPEVTQTPSHQVTQMGQEVILRCVPISNHLYFYWYRQILGQKVEFLVSFYNNEISEKSEIFDDQFSVERPDGSNFTLKIRSTKLEDSAMYFCASSGTRGANYGYTFGSGTRLTVV.

The V and J genes are TRBV7-2 and TRBJ2-7, with D possibly TRBD2 on 5 matching bases. Germline V lookup: CDR1 SGHTA, CDR2 FQGNSA. V gave up 5 bases and J gave up 7 bases, with 15 bases separating them. The CDR3 runs to 13 residues. The CDR3 reads CASSPEGSREQYF. Written as DNA, the CDR3 is TGTGCCAGCAGCCCTGAGGGCTCTCGGGAGCAGTACTTC.